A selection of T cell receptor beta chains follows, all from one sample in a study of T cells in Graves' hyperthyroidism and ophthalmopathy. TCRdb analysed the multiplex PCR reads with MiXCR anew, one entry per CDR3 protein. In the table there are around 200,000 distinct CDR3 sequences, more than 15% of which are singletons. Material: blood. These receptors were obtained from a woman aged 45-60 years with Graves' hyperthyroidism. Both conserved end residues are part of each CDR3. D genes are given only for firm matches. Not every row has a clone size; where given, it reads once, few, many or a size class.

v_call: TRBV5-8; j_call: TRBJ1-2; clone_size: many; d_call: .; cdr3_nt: TGTGCCAGCAGCTTAGAGTACAGGTCAGGAGTAGGTGGCTACACCTTC; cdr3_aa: CASSLEYRSGVGGYTF
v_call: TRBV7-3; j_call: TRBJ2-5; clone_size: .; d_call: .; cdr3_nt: TGTGCCAGCAGCCAAGGGGTGGAGGACTCCCACAAGTACTTC; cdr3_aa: CASSQGVEDSHKYF
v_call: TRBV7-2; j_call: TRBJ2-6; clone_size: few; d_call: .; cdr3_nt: TGTGCCAGCAGCTTACAGGCGATCAGCTCTGGGGCCAACGTCCTGACTTTC; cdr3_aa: CASSLQAISSGANVLTF
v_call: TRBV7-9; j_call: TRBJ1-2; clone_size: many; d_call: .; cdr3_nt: TGTGCCAGCAGCTTCAGGGGTGGCTATGGCTACACCTTC; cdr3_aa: CASSFRGGYGYTF
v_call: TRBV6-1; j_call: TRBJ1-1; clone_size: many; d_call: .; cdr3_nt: TGTGCCAGCAGTTATGGGACGGCGAACACTGAAGCTTTCTTT; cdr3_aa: CASSYGTANTEAFF
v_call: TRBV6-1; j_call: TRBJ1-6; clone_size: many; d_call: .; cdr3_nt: TGTGCCAGCAGTTCGCTGGGGGGAAATTCACCCCTCCACTTT; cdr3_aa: CASSSLGGNSPLHF
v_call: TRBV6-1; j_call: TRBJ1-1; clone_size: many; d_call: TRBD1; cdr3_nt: TGTGCCAGCAGGGCGACAGGGAGGGACACTGAAGCTTTCTTT; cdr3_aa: CASRATGRDTEAFF
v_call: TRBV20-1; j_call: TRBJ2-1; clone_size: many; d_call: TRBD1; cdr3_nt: TGCAGTGCAGGGGGGAACAGGGGGCTTTCCTACAATGAGCAGTTCTTC; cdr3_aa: CSAGGNRGLSYNEQFF
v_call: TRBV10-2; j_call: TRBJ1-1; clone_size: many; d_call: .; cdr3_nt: TGCGCCAGCAGACAGGCGGCACGTGCTGAAGCTTTCTTT; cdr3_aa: CASRQAARAEAFF
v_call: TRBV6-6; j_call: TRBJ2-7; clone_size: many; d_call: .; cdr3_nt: TGTGCCAGCAGTTACTCGGGGCCTCAAACCTACGAGCAGTACTTC; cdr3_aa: CASSYSGPQTYEQYF
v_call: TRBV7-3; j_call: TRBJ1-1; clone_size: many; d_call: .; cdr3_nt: TGTGCCAGCAGCGCCACAGGGCTCGCTGAAGCTTTCTTT; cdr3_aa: CASSATGLAEAFF
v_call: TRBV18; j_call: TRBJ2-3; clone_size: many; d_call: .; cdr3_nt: TGTGCCAGCTCCCTCGGGGGCAGAAGCACAGATACGCAGTATTTT; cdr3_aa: CASSLGGRSTDTQYF
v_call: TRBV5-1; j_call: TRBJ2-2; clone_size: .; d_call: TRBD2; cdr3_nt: TGCGCCAGCAGCTTGACTAGCGGGAACACCGGGGAGCTGTTTTTT; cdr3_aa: CASSLTSGNTGELFF
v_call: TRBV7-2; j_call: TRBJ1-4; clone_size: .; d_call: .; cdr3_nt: TGTACCAGCAGCTTATTAGGGGACCAGTATGAAAAACTGTTTTTT; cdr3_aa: CTSSLLGDQYEKLFF
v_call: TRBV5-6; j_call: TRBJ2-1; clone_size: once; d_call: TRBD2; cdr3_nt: TGTGCCAGCAGCATGGGACTTGGACTAGCGGGAGACAATGAGCAGTTCTTC; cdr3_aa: CASSMGLGLAGDNEQFF
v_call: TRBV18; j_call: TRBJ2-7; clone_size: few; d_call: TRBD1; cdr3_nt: TGTGCCAGCTCACTTCGGACAGGGACCTACGAGCAGTACTTC; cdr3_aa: CASSLRTGTYEQYF
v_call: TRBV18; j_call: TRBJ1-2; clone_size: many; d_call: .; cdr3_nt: TGTGCCAGCTCACCACGCTCCAGGGAGGTCGGCTACACCTTC; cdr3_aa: CASSPRSREVGYTF
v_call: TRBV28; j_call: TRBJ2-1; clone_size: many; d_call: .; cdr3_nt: TGTGCCAGCAGTTTGCTCTATGAGCAGTTCTTC; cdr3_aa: CASSLLYEQFF
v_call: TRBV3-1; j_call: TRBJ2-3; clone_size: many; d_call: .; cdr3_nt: TGTGCCAGCAGCTCCCGGCCCGAGCAGCCACGCACAGATACGCAGTATTTT; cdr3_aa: CASSSRPEQPRTDTQYF
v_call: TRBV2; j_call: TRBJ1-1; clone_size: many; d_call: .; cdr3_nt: TGTGCCAGCGGGTTACAGAACACTGAAGCTTTCTTT; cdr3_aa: CASGLQNTEAFF
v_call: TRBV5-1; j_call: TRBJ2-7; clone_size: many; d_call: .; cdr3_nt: TGCGCCAGCAGCTTATCCCACTCCTACGAGCAGTACTTC; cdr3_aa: CASSLSHSYEQYF
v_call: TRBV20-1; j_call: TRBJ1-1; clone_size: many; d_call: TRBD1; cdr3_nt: TGCAGTGCTAGAGATAGGGACAGGGGACAAAACACTGAAGCTTTCTTT; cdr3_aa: CSARDRDRGQNTEAFF
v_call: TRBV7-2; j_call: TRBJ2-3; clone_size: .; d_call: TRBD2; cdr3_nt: TGTGCCAGCAGCGCCCGACTAGCGGGGGGAAGAGATACGCAGTATTTT; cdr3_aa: CASSARLAGGRDTQYF
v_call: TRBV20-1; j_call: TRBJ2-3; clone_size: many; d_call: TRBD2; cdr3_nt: TGCAGTGCTAGATGGCTAGCGGGGACGGATACGCAGTATTTT; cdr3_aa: CSARWLAGTDTQYF
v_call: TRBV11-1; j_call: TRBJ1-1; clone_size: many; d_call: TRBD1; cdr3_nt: TGTGCCAGCAGCTCGAACAGGGGCGCTGAAGCTTTCTTT; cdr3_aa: CASSSNRGAEAFF
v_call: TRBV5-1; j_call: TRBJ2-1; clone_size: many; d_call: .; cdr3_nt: TGCGCCAGCAGCTTGGGGGGCTCCGGGACCCTCTCGAAACAGTTCTTC; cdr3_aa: CASSLGGSGTLSKQFF
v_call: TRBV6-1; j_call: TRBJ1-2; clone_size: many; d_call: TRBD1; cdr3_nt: TGTGCCAGCAACCGGGGACAGGGAAACGGCTACACCTTC; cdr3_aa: CASNRGQGNGYTF
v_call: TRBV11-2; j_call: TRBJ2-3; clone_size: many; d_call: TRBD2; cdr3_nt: TGTGCTGGGGGGAGCGGGGGGGTAGATACGCAGTATTTT; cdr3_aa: CAGGSGGVDTQYF
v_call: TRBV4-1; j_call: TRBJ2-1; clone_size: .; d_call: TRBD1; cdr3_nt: TGCGCCAGCAGCCAAGGCCCACAGGGGGCGTTTGAAAATGAGCAGTTCTTC; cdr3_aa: CASSQGPQGAFENEQFF
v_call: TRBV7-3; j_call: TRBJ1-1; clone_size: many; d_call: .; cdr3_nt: TGTGCCAGCAGCTTAACGAGGGCAGAATCGACACTTAGGTACACTGAAGCTTTCTTT; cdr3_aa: CASSLTRAESTLRYTEAFF
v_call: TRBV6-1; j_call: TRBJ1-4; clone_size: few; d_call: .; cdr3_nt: TGTGCCAGCAGACCAAACAGGGCAACTAATGAAAAACTGTTTTTT; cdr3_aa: CASRPNRATNEKLFF
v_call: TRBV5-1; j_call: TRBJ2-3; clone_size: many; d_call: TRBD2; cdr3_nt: TGCGCCAGCAGCTCGAGCGGGGGGGCCTCAGATACGCAGTATTTT; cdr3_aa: CASSSSGGASDTQYF